This TCR beta chain derives from a study of T-cell reconstitution after alpha-beta-depleted transplantation in children. Broader study findings: From newly produced T cells came most of the T-cell counts and diversity one year after transplant.

The library targeted TCRbeta and was prepared with unique molecular identifiers. A single record per CDR3 protein comes from TCRdb applying MiXCR to the PCR reads. Among some 200,000 distinct CDR3 sequences listed, around 8.4% were seen once. V lost 7 bases and J 3 bases, leaving 15 bases between the germline ends. The CDR3 length is 14 residues. The germline gives CDR1 SGHRS, CDR2 YFSETQ. This clonotype has ten or more counts. Its specificity is not known. V and J are TRBV5-1 and TRBJ2-3, with a tentative D call TRBD2 (5 bases). This material consisted of PBMCs, mostly from graft donor cells, taken 360 days after TCRalphabeta/CD19-depleted stem cell transplant. This sequence was found in a male patient between 2 and 9 years old who had a stem cell transplant for acute myeloid leukemia, so the T cells may come from the graft donor. The CDR3 DNA is TGCGCCAGCTGCGAGTCCGGGAAGACAGATACGCAGTATTTT. Protein sequence: CASCESGKTDTQYF.